This TCR beta chain derives from a study of PD-1 blockade in classical Hodgkin lymphoma. The V gene's germline CDR1 is LGHNA and CDR2 YSLEER. The V and J ends lost 1 base and 4 bases, in that order; junction bases with no gene match: 9. The CDR3 extends over 16 amino acids. In the case of this clone: Antigen specificity is unknown.

Clones were read by immunoSEQ multiplex PCR, and TCRdb kept only the in-frame ones, dropping some. Of about 51,000 clones detected, 80% appear once; the ten largest clones hold around 20%. Time point given: cycle 4 day 1 (C4D1), after around six weeks of nivolumab. There was relapse after autologous stem cell transplantation in every patient, and there was variation in brentuximab vedotin exposure. Notes on the study in general: Similar baseline diversity was found in complete responders and newly diagnosed patients. By cycle point C4D1, TCR diversity had risen significantly in CD4+ cells (but not CD8+ cells). Reports described newly diagnosed patients as having lower baseline TCR diversity than healthy donors.

This specimen was peripheral blood mononuclear cells (PBMCs), taken before the fourth cycle of nivolumab. This TCR was sampled from a human donor with classical Hodgkin lymphoma. The gene calls are TRBV4-3 and TRBJ2-7; 8 bases map to TRBD2. CDR3: CASSQVSGGPLYEQYF. In DNA, the CDR3 is TGCGCCAGCAGCCAAGTTTCGGGGGGGCCCTTGTACGAGCAGTACTTC.